These 25 T cell receptor beta chains came from one sample sequenced in a study of blood T cell repertoires in COVID-19. Some clones are missing from TCRdb's copy, which holds only in-frame ones; the method was immunoSEQ multiplex PCR. The sample yields 190,000 or so clones, about 88% seen once. What was sequenced was peripheral blood. The receptors were gathered from a man in his forties with active or convalescent COVID-19.

V is TRBV7-9 and J is TRBJ2-2; the D gene is possibly TRBD2 (5 bases). Germline loops: CDR1 SEHNR, CDR2 FQNEAQ (reference sequence). V dropped 5 bases and J dropped 0 bases, with 13 bases sitting between them. This CDR3 is 16 amino acids long. CDR3 coding DNA: TGTGCCAGCAGCCCGGGGTTCGGATCGAACACCGGGGAGCTGTTTTTT. As protein: CASSPGFGSNTGELFF.

J is TRBJ1-5 and V is TRBV24-1; a possible D gene is TRBD1 (5 bases). The germline V gene has CDR1 KGHDR and CDR2 SFDVKD. V was clipped by 4 bases and J by 6 bases, with 12 bases between them. The CDR3 is 14 residues long. CDR3: CATSESGFGQPQHF. The CDR3 DNA follows: TGTGCCACCAGTGAGTCAGGGTTTGGTCAGCCCCAGCATTTT.

V gene TRBV5-1 combines with J gene TRBJ2-5; 10 nucleotides align to TRBD1. The junction had 7 bases not matched to a gene; V was cut back by 3 bases and J by 2 bases. There are 16 residues in the CDR3. Germline loops: CDR1 SGHRS, CDR2 YFSETQ. Here the CDR3 reads CASSSDGTGAQETQYF. Written as DNA, the CDR3 is TGCGCCAGCAGCTCCGATGGGACAGGGGCACAAGAGACCCAGTACTTC.

The CDR3 DNA follows: TGTGCCAGCAGCTTGGCGGATTTGATAGAGACCCAGTACTTC. Its protein is CASSLADLIETQYF. This chain links TRBV7-9 with TRBJ2-5; D gene uncertain. The germline gives CDR1 SEHNR, CDR2 FQNEAQ (reference sequence). The CDR3 contains 14 residues. Trimming cost V 3 bases and J 4 bases, with 12 bases left between them.

The chain employs TRBV14 and TRBJ2-7; 9 bases align to TRBD1. The ends lost 5 bases at V and 5 bases at J; junction bases unmatched: 1. The CDR3 sequence is 12 residues long. Germline CDR1 reads SGHDN; CDR2 reads FVKESK. CDR3 nucleotides: TGTGCCAGCAGCGGGACAGGGCACGAGCAGTACTTC. Its translation: CASSGTGHEQYF. Complete variable domain (other parts from reference TRBV14 and TRBJ2-7): EAGVTQFPSHSVIEKGQTVTLRCDPISGHDNLYWYRRVMGKEIKFLLHFVKESKQDESGMPNNRFLAERTGGTYSTLKVQPAELEDSGVYFCASSGTGHEQYFGPGTRLTVT.

This sequence joins TRBV19 and TRBJ2-2; D is perhaps TRBD2 (6 bases). V lost 8 bases and J lost 6, with 22 bases in between. CDR1 and CDR2 from the germline V gene are LNHDA and SQIVND (reference sequence). The CDR3 is 16 residues long. The CDR3 protein is CASRMGETRVPGELFF. The CDR3, as DNA: TGTGCCAGTCGGATGGGGGAGACTAGAGTCCCCGGGGAGCTGTTTTTT.

The rearrangement joins TRBV19 to TRBJ2-6; D is perhaps TRBD1 (5 bases). The V end was cut by 8 bases, the J end by 0 bases, with 14 bases between. The CDR3 loop spans 16 amino acids. Germline CDR1 reads LNHDA; CDR2 reads SQIVND (reference sequence). In DNA, the CDR3 is TGTGCCAGTTTCAGGGTCTTGAGCTCTGGGGCCAACGTCCTGACTTTC. This codes for CASFRVLSSGANVLTF.

The table lists this clone with a count of one. The chain recombines TRBV10-3 with TRBJ2-3; 8 bases line up with TRBD2. CDR1 and CDR2 (germline): ENHRY, SYGVKD. CDR3 length: 14 amino acids. The V segment lost 9 bases and the J segment 2 bases; nucleotides outside the gene matches: 7. The CDR3 region has the DNA TGTGCCATTGGGACTAGTGGGGCCACAGATACGCAGTATTTT. As protein: CAIGTSGATDTQYF.

This chain joins TRBV9 and TRBJ2-2, with 8 bases fitting TRBD1. CDR3 size: 16 residues. Looked up from germline, CDR1 is SGDLS and CDR2 is YYNGEE. V was clipped by 2 bases and J by 9 bases; unmatched bases: 12. The CDR3 nucleotides are TGTGCCAGCAGCGTTACGGGACAGGTTGTCGACAGGGAGCTGTTTTTT. Protein product: CASSVTGQVVDRELFF. The whole variable domain, remainder taken from reference TRBV9 and TRBJ2-2, is DSGVTQTPKHLITATGQRVTLRCSPRSGDLSVYWYQQSLDQGLQFLIQYYNGEERAKGNILERFSAQQFPDLHSELNLSSLELGDSALYFCASSVTGQVVDRELFFGEGSRLTVL.

The rearrangement joins TRBV4-1 to TRBJ2-3, with 11 bases identical to TRBD2. This CDR3 contains 17 residues. CDR1 is MGHRA, CDR2 YSYEKL, per germline. Losses at the gene ends were 4 bases for V and 8 bases for J; bases not matched to a gene: 14. This CDR3 reads CASSLSRLAGGTGTQYF. The CDR3 DNA reads TGCGCCAGCAGCCTCTCGCGGCTAGCGGGAGGTACTGGTACGCAGTATTTT.

The chain combines TRBV7-2 with TRBJ2-1, with D possibly matching TRBD2 (6 bases). Germline lookup yields CDR1 SGHTA and CDR2 FQGNSA. V lost 3 bases, J lost 6 bases, and 12 bases lay in between. The CDR3 is made up of 14 amino acids. CDR3 bases: TGTGCCAGCAGCTTCGGACTAATGCCCAATGAGCAGTTCTTC. Amino acids: CASSFGLMPNEQFF.

The chain has TRBV6-6 and TRBJ2-1; 9 bases fit TRBD2. Germline assignment: CDR1 MNHNY and CDR2 SVGAGI (reference sequence). This CDR3 contains 14 residues. V lost 0 bases, J lost 9 bases, and 3 bases stayed unmatched. CDR3 DNA sequence: TGTGCCAGCAGTTACTCTAGCGGGGGAACTGAGCAGTTCTTC. Protein: CASSYSSGGTEQFF.

The chain carries TRBV3-1 (or the pseudogene TRBV3-2) and TRBJ1-6, with D perhaps TRBD1 (5 bases). V shed 2 bases and J shed 2 bases, with 10 bases lying between them. The CDR3 length is 16 residues. Germline V gene data show CDR1 as LGHDT and CDR2 as YNNKEL (reference sequence). The CDR3 is CASSQTTGAYNSPLHF. The CDR3 DNA reads as TGTGCCAGCAGCCAAACAACAGGAGCCTATAATTCACCCCTCCACTTT.

The gene calls are TRBV5-4 and TRBJ2-1; 10 nucleotides align to TRBD2. The CDR3 extends over 14 amino acids. The V gene's germline CDR1 is SGHNT and CDR2 YYREEE (reference sequence). J lost 4 bases, V lost 6 bases, and 4 bases had no gene match. CDR3 sequence reads: CASTVAGGYNEQFF. Written as DNA, the CDR3 is TGTGCCAGCACCGTAGCGGGGGGTTACAATGAGCAGTTCTTC.

V gene TRBV2 combines with J gene TRBJ1-6; weak D call: TRBD1 (5 bases). CDR1 is SNHLY and CDR2 is FYNNEI in the germline V gene. Trimming pared 4 bases from V and 5 bases from J, leaving 9 bases between. This CDR3 is built from 14 residues. The CDR3 region is CASSVQTDNSPLHF. CDR3 in DNA: TGTGCCAGCAGTGTGCAGACAGATAATTCACCCCTCCACTTT.

The gene calls are TRBV11-2 and TRBJ2-7; 7 bases map to TRBD2. The CDR3 has 15 residues. CDR1 is SGHAT, CDR2 FQNNGV, per germline. V lost 1 base to trimming and J lost 0 bases; unmatched junction nucleotides: 3. CDR3 in amino acids: CASSLGRTSSYEQYF. CDR3 bases: TGTGCCAGCAGCTTAGGACGGACTAGCTCCTACGAGCAGTACTTC. Complete variable domain (other parts from reference TRBV11-2 and TRBJ2-7): EAGVAQSPRYKIIEKRQSVAFWCNPISGHATLYWYQQILGQGPKLLIQFQNNGVVDDSQLPKDRFSAERLKGVDSTLKIQPAKLEDSAVYLCASSLGRTSSYEQYFGPGTRLTVT.

V is TRBV30 and J is TRBJ1-2; no definite D call. This CDR3 has 12 residues. CDR1 and CDR2 (germline): GTSNPN, SVGIG (reference sequence). Trimming cost V 0 bases and J 7 bases, with 9 bases left between them. The CDR3 sequence: CAWSVGGIGYTF. In nucleotides, the CDR3 is TGTGCCTGGAGTGTAGGAGGGATTGGCTACACCTTC.

The chain couples TRBV29-1 to TRBJ1-5; 7 bases are a match to TRBD1. Germline trimming cut 4 bases from V and 2 bases from J; bases unmatched to any gene: 8. This CDR3 comprises 15 residues. Germline CDR1 is SQVTM and CDR2 is ANQGSEA. This CDR3 is CSVADSGGGNQPQHF. The DNA of the CDR3 is TGCAGCGTTGCGGATTCAGGGGGTGGCAATCAGCCCCAGCATTTT.

The table lists this clone with a count of one. The rearrangement links TRBV11-2 to TRBJ2-1; D uncertain. The CDR3 is made up of 15 amino acids. The ends were cut back, 0 bases at V and 4 bases at J, with 10 bases in the middle. Germline V gene data show CDR1 as SGHAT and CDR2 as FQNNGV. CDR3 amino acids: CASSLEGSLYNEQFF. As DNA, the CDR3 is TGTGCCAGCAGCTTAGAGGGCAGCCTATACAATGAGCAGTTCTTC. Based on the CDR3 plus reference TRBV11-2 and TRBJ2-1, the full variable domain is EAGVAQSPRYKIIEKRQSVAFWCNPISGHATLYWYQQILGQGPKLLIQFQNNGVVDDSQLPKDRFSAERLKGVDSTLKIQPAKLEDSAVYLCASSLEGSLYNEQFFGPGTRLTVL.

The rearrangement links TRBV5-1 to TRBJ2-3, with 13 bases aligning to TRBD2. Germline lookup yields CDR1 SGHRS and CDR2 YFSETQ. The V and J ends lost 0 bases and 2 bases, in that order; junction bases with no gene match: 6. The CDR3 consists of 18 residues. In DNA form, the CDR3 reads TGCGCCAGCAGCTTGGGTGGGACTAGCGGGGCCATCACAGATACGCAGTATTTT. Residues: CASSLGGTSGAITDTQYF.

The J gene is TRBJ1-4, the V gene TRBV5-1; 8 bases fit TRBD1. This CDR3 comprises 13 residues. Per germline, CDR1 SGHRS and CDR2 YFSETQ. Trimming took 3 bases from V and 8 from J; bases not matched to a gene: 3. CDR3 amino acids: CASSSRTGEKLFF. The DNA of the CDR3 is TGCGCCAGCAGCTCCCGGACAGGGGAAAAACTGTTTTTT.

The chain couples TRBV7-9 to TRBJ2-3; D is uncertain. V lost 3 bases, J lost 2 bases, and 9 bases lay in between. The length of the CDR3 is 14 residues. CDR1 and CDR2 (germline): SEHNR, FQNEAQ (reference sequence). The CDR3 loop is CASSLRLITDTQYF. In nucleotides, the CDR3 is TGTGCCAGCAGCTTGAGGCTAATCACAGATACGCAGTATTTT.

The chain links TRBV19 to TRBJ1-4; a possible D gene is TRBD1 (5 bases). The V end was cut by 3 bases, the J end by 8 bases, with 13 bases between. The CDR3 loop spans 14 amino acids. Looked up from germline, CDR1 is LNHDA and CDR2 is SQIVND (reference sequence). CDR3 loop: CASSISQGGEKLFF. CDR3 in DNA: TGTGCCAGTAGTATTTCGCAGGGAGGGGAAAAACTGTTTTTT.

This chain links TRBV6-1 with TRBJ2-3; D ambiguous. The CDR3 loop spans 13 amino acids. Germline lookup yields CDR1 MNHNS and CDR2 SASEGT. The germline V and J ends were trimmed by 3 bases and 4 bases, with 8 bases remaining between them. CDR3 sequence (DNA): TGTGCCAGCAGTGAGGCTCGGGCAGATACGCAGTATTTT. Amino acid sequence: CASSEARADTQYF.

The chain links TRBV28 to TRBJ2-1, with 12 nucleotides matching TRBD2. Germline trimming cut 4 bases from V and 7 bases from J; bases unmatched to any gene: 11. The CDR3 is made up of 17 amino acids. CDR1 is MDHEN and CDR2 is SYDVKM in the germline V gene. This CDR3 reads CASSSPRTSGAINEQFF. In nucleotides, the CDR3 is TGTGCCAGCAGTTCTCCGAGGACTAGCGGGGCTATTAATGAGCAGTTCTTC.